This TCR beta chain was profiled in a study of early T cells in non-severe SARS-CoV-2 infection. Study details: The input, bulk RNA from unsorted whole blood, was sequenced, and chains were unpaired.

Individual cDNA molecules received unique molecular identifiers. One entry per CDR3 protein results from TCRdb running MiXCR on the 5' RACE reads. The sample lists about 27,000 distinct CDR3 sequences; approximately 2.9% were seen once. This clonotype showed up many times. Deletions cut 6 bases from V and 4 bases from J, with 16 bases between. The CDR3 is made up of 15 amino acids. CDR1 and CDR2 from the germline V gene are SNHLY and FYNNEI. The chain employs TRBV2 and TRBJ1-5; D gene ambiguous. Sequencing was done on a sample of whole blood. The TCR was taken from an adult who was a healthcare worker with PCR-confirmed SARS-CoV-2 infection or an uninfected control (not recorded which). CDR3: CASSRRDGNNQPQHF. In nucleotides, the CDR3 is TGTGCCAGCAGCCGGCGGGATGGAAATAATCAGCCCCAGCATTTT.